This T cell receptor beta chain was retrieved from a study of T-cell memory formation after mild COVID-19. Findings of the study overall: Confirmation was lacking for SARS-CoV-2 specificity of second-wave clones that peaked on day 37. Later expanders leaned CD4+, whereas clones that contracted between day 15 and 85 were balanced CD4/CD8.

TCRdb re-called the 5' RACE reads with MiXCR, one entry per CDR3 protein. Among 250,000 to 350,000 distinct CDR3 sequences, around 15% were seen once, and the ten largest hold roughly 20%. CDR1 is MGHRA and CDR2 is YSYEKL in the germline V gene. This CDR3 contains 15 residues. Losses at the gene ends were 7 bases for V and 4 bases for J; bases not matched to a gene: 11. About this clonotype itself: The antigen remains undetermined.

The V call is TRBV4-1, the J call TRBJ2-7; TRBD1 matches at 9 bases. The clonotype was recovered from a man younger than 35 who had mild COVID-19 (a few samples of this study predate the infection). Cell type and time point are not known. Specimen: PBMCs or a T cell subset sorted from them (not recorded which). CDR3 coding DNA: TGCGCCAGCACTCCCTCGACAGGGGGAAGGTACGAGCAGTACTTC. This codes for CASTPSTGGRYEQYF.